The 14 T cell receptor beta chains given below trace back to one sample, sequenced in a study of cytomegalovirus exposure and HLA in healthy donors. PCR primers comprised 60 Vbeta and 13 Jbeta primers. Produced via immunoSEQ multiplex PCR; TCRdb's table is partial and in-frame only. The sample has roughly 140,000 clones, around 80% seen once. Input material: PBMCs. The receptors stem from a man aged 40-55 years in good health and CMV-seropositive.

With respect to this clone: Other nucleotide sequences in the sample specify the same CDR3. The CDR3 region is CASSSLYEQYF. In nucleotides, the CDR3 is TGTGCCAGCAGTTCCCTCTACGAGCAGTACTTC. V gene TRBV6-5 combines with J gene TRBJ2-7; D unclear. The CDR3 contains 11 residues. V lost 4 bases, J lost 3 bases, and 4 bases lay in between. Germline CDR1 reads MNHEY; CDR2 reads SVGAGI.

The chain recombines TRBV5-1 with TRBJ2-7; D not certain. Per the germline V gene, CDR1 is SGHRS and CDR2 is YFSETQ. The CDR3 totals 14 residues. With 0 bases removed from V and 0 bases from J, the gap between germline ends came to 7 bases. CDR3 loop: CASSLGRISYEQYF. The CDR3 DNA is TGCGCCAGCAGCTTGGGGAGAATCTCCTACGAGCAGTACTTC.

This clone was observed a few times. The chain links TRBV27 to TRBJ2-7; 8 bases agree with TRBD2. Per the germline V gene, CDR1 is MNHEY and CDR2 is SMNVEV (reference sequence). The CDR3 spans 14 residues. The V segment lost 4 bases and the J segment 2 bases; nucleotides outside the gene matches: 4. The CDR3 region has the DNA TGTGCCAGCAGTTCATTAGCGGGGCCCTACGAGCAGTACTTC. It yields the protein CASSSLAGPYEQYF.

CDR3 bases: TGCGCCAGCAGCTTGCCCAGCGGGGCCCAAGAGACCCAGTACTTC. This codes for CASSLPSGAQETQYF. This chain links TRBV5-1 with TRBJ2-5; TRBD2 matches 7 bases. Germline-derived CDR1 and CDR2 are SGHRS and YFSETQ. The CDR3 is 15 residues long. With V trimmed by 1 base and J by 1 base, 4 bases remained unmatched.

The rearrangement links TRBV14 to TRBJ2-5, with 9 bases fitting TRBD2. The CDR3 loop spans 18 amino acids. Trimming took 0 bases from V and 3 from J; bases not matched to a gene: 11. The germline CDR1 and CDR2 sequences are SGHDN and FVKESK. The CDR3 bases are TGTGCCAGCAGCCAAGACATCGTGGGCTTAGCGGGAGAAGAGACCCAGTACTTC. As protein: CASSQDIVGLAGEETQYF.

V is TRBV13 and J is TRBJ1-3, with 7 bases fitting TRBD1. Germline values: CDR1 PRHDT, CDR2 FYEKMQ (reference sequence). V lost 5 bases, J lost 0 bases, and 7 bases stayed unmatched. This CDR3 comprises 16 residues. The CDR3 reads CASSPSGQSSGNTIYF. DNA for the CDR3: TGTGCCAGCAGCCCTTCGGGACAGAGCTCTGGAAACACCATATATTTT.

DNA of the CDR3: TGTGCCAGCAACATAAGGGGAAGGGGGTTAAATCAGCCCCAGCATTTT. It codes for CASNIRGRGLNQPQHF. J is TRBJ1-5 and V is TRBV28, with D perhaps matching TRBD1 (6 bases). Germline lookup yields CDR1 MDHEN and CDR2 SYDVKM. The CDR3 is 16 amino acids. V lost 7 bases to trimming and J lost 4 bases, with 20 bases between them.

In DNA, the CDR3 is TGTGCCAGCAGCGCGCCCCCTAGCGGGGGGGCCAATGAGCAGTTCTTC. Protein product: CASSAPPSGGANEQFF. The chain recombines TRBV13 with TRBJ2-1, with 12 bases aligning to TRBD2. From germline, CDR1 is PRHDT and CDR2 FYEKMQ (reference sequence). With V trimmed by 5 bases and J by 6 bases, 8 bases remained unmatched. This CDR3 region has 16 residues.

This clone has a handful of counts. The chain carries TRBV6-5 and TRBJ1-6, with D tentatively TRBD1 (5 bases). V gave up 0 bases and J gave up 7 bases, with 10 bases separating them. The CDR3 runs to 15 residues. Germline CDR1 is MNHEY and CDR2 is SVGAGI. The CDR3 nucleotides read TGTGCCAGCAGTTACTCGGACACTCCAAATTCACCCCTCCACTTT. It specifies CASSYSDTPNSPLHF.

The DNA for the CDR3 is TGTGCCAGTAGTATCTCTACTGGGGCCAACGTCCTGACTTTC. Protein: CASSISTGANVLTF. This rearrangement joins TRBV19 to TRBJ2-6; no reliable D call. CDR1 is LNHDA and CDR2 is SQIVND in the germline V gene (reference sequence). Trimming cost V 3 bases and J 2 bases, with 5 bases left between them. The CDR3 is 14 amino acids.

The chain uses TRBV7-6 and TRBJ2-7, with 9 bases aligning to TRBD1. The junction had 2 bases not matched to a gene; V was cut back by 1 base and J by 1 base. The germline gives CDR1 SGHVS, CDR2 FNYEAQ. The CDR3 runs to 15 residues. The CDR3 loop reads CASSLEGTGSYEQYF. The CDR3 coding sequence is TGTGCCAGCAGCTTAGAAGGGACAGGGTCCTACGAGCAGTACTTC.

The chain joins TRBV4-2 to TRBJ2-1, with 7 nucleotides matching TRBD2. The V segment lost 2 bases and the J segment 9 bases; nucleotides outside the gene matches: 7. The CDR3 spans 14 residues. In germline, CDR1 is LGHNA, CDR2 YNFKEQ. CDR3 in DNA: TGTGCCAGCAGCCAAAACCCGTGGGGGGGTGAGCAGTTCTTC. Translated: CASSQNPWGGEQFF.

V is TRBV4-2 and J is TRBJ1-1, with D unclear. With 1 base removed from V and 10 bases from J, the gap between germline ends came to 13 bases. Germline V gives CDR1 LGHNA, CDR2 YNFKEQ. The CDR3 covers 13 residues. CDR3 protein: CASSQVDGVLAFF. In DNA, the CDR3 is TGTGCCAGCAGCCAAGTTGACGGGGTCCTAGCTTTCTTT.

The genes are TRBV2 and TRBJ2-7; D is possibly TRBD1 (6 bases). Between the trimmed V and J ends, which lost 3 bases and 1 base, there was a span of 10 bases. Per the germline V gene, CDR1 is SNHLY and CDR2 is FYNNEI. The CDR3 loop spans 14 amino acids. For the CDR3, the DNA is TGTGCCAGCAGTGACTCAGGGGTTTCCTACGAGCAGTACTTC. Translated: CASSDSGVSYEQYF. The complete variable domain, with remaining parts taken from reference TRBV2 and TRBJ2-7, reads EPEVTQTPSHQVTQMGQEVILRCVPISNHLYFYWYRQILGQKVEFLVSFYNNEISEKSEIFDDQFSVERPDGSNFTLKIRSTKLEDSAMYFCASSDSGVSYEQYFGPGTRLTVT.